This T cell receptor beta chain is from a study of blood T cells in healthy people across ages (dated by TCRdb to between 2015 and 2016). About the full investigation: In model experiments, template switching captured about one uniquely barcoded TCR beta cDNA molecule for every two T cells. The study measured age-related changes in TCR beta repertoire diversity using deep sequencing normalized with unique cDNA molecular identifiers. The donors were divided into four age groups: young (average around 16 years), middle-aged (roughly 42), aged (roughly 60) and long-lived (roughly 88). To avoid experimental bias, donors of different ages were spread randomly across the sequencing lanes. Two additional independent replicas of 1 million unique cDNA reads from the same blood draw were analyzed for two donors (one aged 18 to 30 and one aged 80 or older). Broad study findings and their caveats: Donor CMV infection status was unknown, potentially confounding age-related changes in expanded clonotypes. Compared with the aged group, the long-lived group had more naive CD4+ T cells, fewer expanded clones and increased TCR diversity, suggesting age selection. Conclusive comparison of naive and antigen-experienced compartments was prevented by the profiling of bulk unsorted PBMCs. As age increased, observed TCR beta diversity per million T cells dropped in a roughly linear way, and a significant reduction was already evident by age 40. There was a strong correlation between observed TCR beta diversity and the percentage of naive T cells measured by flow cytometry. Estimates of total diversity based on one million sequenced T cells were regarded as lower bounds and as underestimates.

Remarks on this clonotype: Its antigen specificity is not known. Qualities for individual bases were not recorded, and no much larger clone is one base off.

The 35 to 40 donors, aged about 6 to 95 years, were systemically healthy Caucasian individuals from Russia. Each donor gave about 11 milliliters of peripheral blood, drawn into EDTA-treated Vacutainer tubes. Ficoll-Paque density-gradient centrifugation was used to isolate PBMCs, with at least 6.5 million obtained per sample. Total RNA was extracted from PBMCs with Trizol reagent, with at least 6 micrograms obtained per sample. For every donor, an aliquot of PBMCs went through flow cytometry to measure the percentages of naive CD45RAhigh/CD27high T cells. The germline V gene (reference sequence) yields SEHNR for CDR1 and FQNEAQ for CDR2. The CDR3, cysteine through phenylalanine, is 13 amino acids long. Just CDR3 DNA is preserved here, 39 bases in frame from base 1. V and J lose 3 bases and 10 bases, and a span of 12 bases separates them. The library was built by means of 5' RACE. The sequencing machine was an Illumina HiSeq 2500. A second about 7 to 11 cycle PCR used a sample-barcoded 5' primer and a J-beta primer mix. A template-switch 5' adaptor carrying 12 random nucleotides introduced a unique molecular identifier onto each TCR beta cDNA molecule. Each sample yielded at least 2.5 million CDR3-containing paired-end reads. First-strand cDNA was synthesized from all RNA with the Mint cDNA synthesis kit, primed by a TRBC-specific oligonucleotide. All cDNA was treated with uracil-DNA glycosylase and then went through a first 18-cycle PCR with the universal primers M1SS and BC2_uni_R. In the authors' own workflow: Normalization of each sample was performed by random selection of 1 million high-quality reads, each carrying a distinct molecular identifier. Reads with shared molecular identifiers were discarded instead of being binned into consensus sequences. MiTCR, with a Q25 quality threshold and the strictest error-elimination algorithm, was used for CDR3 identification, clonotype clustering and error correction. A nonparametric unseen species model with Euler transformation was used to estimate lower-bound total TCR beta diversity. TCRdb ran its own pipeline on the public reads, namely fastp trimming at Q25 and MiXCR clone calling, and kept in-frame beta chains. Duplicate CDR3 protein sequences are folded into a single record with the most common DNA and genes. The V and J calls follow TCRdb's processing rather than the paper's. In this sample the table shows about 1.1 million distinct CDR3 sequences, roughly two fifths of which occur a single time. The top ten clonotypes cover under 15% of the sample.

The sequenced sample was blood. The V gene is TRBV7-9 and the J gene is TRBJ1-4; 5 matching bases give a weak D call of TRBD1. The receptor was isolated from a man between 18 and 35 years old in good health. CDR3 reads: CASSFRGIGKLFF. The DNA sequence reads TGTGCCAGCAGCTTTAGGGGAATAGGAAAACTGTTTTTT.